The 4 T cell receptor beta chains presented below share a single source sample, sequenced in a study of spatial heterogeneity in lung cancer. Notes on the study in general: It was found that expanded intratumoral alpha and beta TCR counts tracked tumor mutation counts.

For these receptors, no antigen is known. The time point denotes: sample taken at primary tumor resection. TCRdb called the 5' RACE reads again in MiXCR, with one record for every CDR3 protein. The sample lists a few thousand distinct CDR3 sequences, 13% seen once, with roughly a tenth in the top ten. The material sequenced was lung tumor tissue, taken at surgery. These TCRs come from a female donor with early-stage non-small cell lung cancer.

Sample share makes this clonotype medium-sized. The chain couples TRBV6-6 to TRBJ2-5; D is perhaps TRBD1 (6 bases). The germline V gene has CDR1 MNHNY and CDR2 SVGAGI (reference sequence). This CDR3 contains 13 residues. Trimming shortened V by 5 bases and J by 2 bases, and 9 bases separated the two germline ends. The CDR3 here is CASSPQGQETQYF. CDR3 DNA: TGTGCCAGCAGTCCTCAGGGGCAAGAGACCCAGTACTTC.

The rearrangement joins TRBV11-2 to TRBJ1-3; D not certain. The CDR3 spans 14 residues. V was cut by 1 base and J by 0 bases, with 4 bases left in between. CDR1 SGHAT and CDR2 FQNNGV come from the germline V gene. This chain's CDR3 is CASSLAGSGNTIYF. CDR3 coding DNA: TGTGCCAGCAGCTTAGCGGGCTCTGGAAACACCATATATTTT.

About this clonotype: Since a much larger clone is just one base distant, this may be a read error. V and J are TRBV2 and TRBJ2-2; TRBD1 aligns across 7 bases. The CDR3 runs 15 residues. CDR1 and CDR2 from the germline V gene are SNHLY and FYNNEI. CDR3 nucleotides: TGTGCCAGCAGCCAGACAGGGACCAAAACCGGGAAGCTGTTTTTT. Amino acid sequence: CASSQTGTKTGKLFF.

In this sample, this clonotype is medium-sized. The chain recombines TRBV12-3 or TRBV12-4 with TRBJ2-5; D is ambiguous. Trimming removed 8 bases from V and 4 bases from J, with 26 bases in between. This CDR3 is built from 17 residues. CDR3 bases: TGTGCCAGCCGGTCCTCGAGCGACGGAATTCCGGGAGAGACCCAGTACTTC. It translates to CASRSSSDGIPGETQYF.